What follows are 32 T cell receptor beta chains derived from one specimen sequenced in a study of blood T cell repertoires in COVID-19. Clones were read by immunoSEQ multiplex PCR, and TCRdb kept only the in-frame ones, dropping some. Seen here are some 200,000 clones, less than 85% observed once, and the top ten hold roughly 6%. What was sequenced was peripheral blood. The receptors were sampled from a woman between 70 and 85 years old with acute or convalescent COVID-19.

V is TRBV18 and J is TRBJ2-7; possibly TRBD1 for D (6 bases). CDR3 length equals 12 residues. Trimming removed 3 bases from V and 5 bases from J, with 8 bases in between. Germline V gives CDR1 KGHSH, CDR2 LQKENI. DNA of the CDR3: TGTGCCAGCTCACCGAACAGGGACGAGCAGTACTTC. Translation gives CASSPNRDEQYF.

This clone was counted a few times. This CDR3 is CAITSTGLLNTEAFF. The DNA of the CDR3 is TGTGCCATCACCTCAACAGGGCTACTTAACACTGAAGCTTTCTTT. The chain combines TRBV10-3 with TRBJ1-1; TRBD1 might be the D (6 bases). Between the trimmed V and J ends, which lost 7 bases and 2 bases, there was a span of 17 bases. CDR1 and CDR2 (germline): ENHRY, SYGVKD. CDR3 length equals 15 residues.

The chain uses TRBV13 and TRBJ2-4; D is perhaps TRBD1 (6 bases). Germline V gene sequence: CDR1 PRHDT, CDR2 FYEKMQ (reference sequence). The CDR3 covers 20 residues. The ends were cut back, 2 bases at V and 0 bases at J, with 23 bases in the middle. CDR3 in amino acids: CASSLSLGRGSGVAKNIQYF. The DNA of the CDR3 is TGTGCCAGCAGCTTATCTCTGGGCAGGGGTAGTGGGGTAGCCAAAAACATTCAGTACTTC.

This sequence joins TRBV2 and TRBJ2-1; 8 bases agree with TRBD1. The ends lost 6 bases at V and 4 bases at J; junction bases unmatched: 8. Looked up from germline, CDR1 is SNHLY and CDR2 is FYNNEI. This CDR3 region has 15 residues. The CDR3 nucleotides read TGTGCCAGCAGGGCCGGGACAGGAGGATACAATGAGCAGTTCTTC. Encoded protein: CASRAGTGGYNEQFF. The complete variable domain, with remaining parts taken from reference TRBV2 and TRBJ2-1, reads EPEVTQTPSHQVTQMGQEVILRCVPISNHLYFYWYRQILGQKVEFLVSFYNNEISEKSEIFDDQFSVERPDGSNFTLKIRSTKLEDSAMYFCASRAGTGGYNEQFFGPGTRLTVL.

A few counts support this clone. The V gene is TRBV28, the J gene TRBJ1-4; tentative D call: TRBD1 (6 bases). Germline V CDR1 and CDR2: MDHEN, SYDVKM. V was clipped by 4 bases and J by 7 bases, with 10 bases between them. This CDR3 region has 13 residues. The CDR3 nucleotides are TGTGCCAGCAGTTCCGGGACACTTGAAAAACTGTTTTTT. Amino acid sequence: CASSSGTLEKLFF.

The chain has TRBV19 and TRBJ1-1; possible D gene TRBD1, 5 bases. Trimming took 8 bases from V and 4 from J, leaving 17 bases between them. The CDR3 sequence is 14 residues long. Germline V gene data show CDR1 as LNHDA and CDR2 as SQIVND (reference sequence). CDR3 protein: CASANTRAPTEAFF. CDR3 DNA sequence: TGTGCCAGTGCCAATACCAGGGCGCCCACTGAAGCTTTCTTT. The whole variable domain, remainder taken from reference TRBV19 and TRBJ1-1, is DGGITQSPKYLFRKEGQNVTLSCEQNLNHDAMYWYRQDPGQGLRLIYYSQIVNDFQKGDIAEGYSVSREKKESFPLTVTSAQKNPTAFYLCASANTRAPTEAFFGQGTRLTVV.

This clone was detected ten times or more. J is TRBJ1-1 and V is TRBV7-9; D is ambiguous. The CDR3 contains 15 residues. In germline, CDR1 is SEHNR, CDR2 FQNEAQ (reference sequence). The V and J ends lost 0 bases and 4 bases respectively, with 12 bases between them. The CDR3 DNA follows: TGTGCCAGCAGCTTAGCGAACCCCCTAGGCACTGAAGCTTTCTTT. Translation gives CASSLANPLGTEAFF.

The chain couples TRBV5-5 to TRBJ2-2, with 7 nucleotides matching TRBD1. This CDR3 spans 15 amino acids. V lost 0 bases, J lost 6 bases, and 5 bases stayed unmatched. Per germline, CDR1 SGHKS and CDR2 YYEKEE (reference sequence). CDR3 region: CASSLEGARAGELFF. The DNA for the CDR3 is TGTGCCAGCAGCTTGGAGGGGGCCAGAGCCGGGGAGCTGTTTTTT.

The V gene is TRBV5-6, the J gene TRBJ2-1; TRBD2 agrees at 8 bases. V dropped 7 bases and J dropped 4; count of bases not matched to a gene: 13. CDR1 is SGHDT, CDR2 YYEEEE, per germline. This CDR3 has 16 residues. Written as DNA, the CDR3 is TGTGCCAGCTTGATGTTCGGGAGGGCCGGGTACAATGAGCAGTTCTTC. Translation: CASLMFGRAGYNEQFF.

This rearrangement joins TRBV7-8 to TRBJ1-3; TRBD1 matches at 8 bases. The V gene's germline CDR1 is SGHVS and CDR2 FQNEAQ. The CDR3 loop spans 15 amino acids. Trimming at V came to 5 bases and at J to 6 bases, leaving 9 bases not matched to a gene. CDR3 protein: CASSPEDRESNTIYF. The CDR3, as DNA: TGTGCCAGCAGCCCGGAGGACAGGGAATCAAACACCATATATTTT.

This chain links TRBV7-3 with TRBJ2-3, with D perhaps TRBD2 (5 bases). The V and J ends lost 4 bases and 2 bases respectively, with 13 bases between them. The CDR3 has 15 residues. Germline CDR1 and CDR2: SGHTA and FQGTGA. The CDR3, as DNA: TGTGCCAGCAGCTCCGGACTTACCCCCACAGATACGCAGTATTTT. Protein: CASSSGLTPTDTQYF.

The chain uses TRBV28 and TRBJ1-6; 7 positions match TRBD1. The CDR3 totals 15 residues. Germline assignment: CDR1 MDHEN and CDR2 SYDVKM. The trim removed 6 bases at V and 3 bases at J, leaving 5 bases unmatched. Here the CDR3 DNA reads TGTGCCAGCAGCGCTGGGACAGACTATAATTCACCCCTCCACTTT. It specifies CASSAGTDYNSPLHF. The variable domain in full, completed from reference TRBV28 and TRBJ1-6, reads DVKVTQSSRYLVKRTGEKVFLECVQDMDHENMFWYRQDPGLGLRLIYFSYDVKMKEKGDIPEGYSVSREKKERFSLILESASTNQTSMYLCASSAGTDYNSPLHFGNGTRLTVT.

V gene TRBV7-9 combines with J gene TRBJ2-5, with a possible D match to TRBD2 (6 bases). Germline-derived CDR1 and CDR2 are SEHNR and FQNEAQ (reference sequence). V lost 5 bases, J lost 5 bases, and 18 bases lay in between. This CDR3 spans 15 amino acids. The CDR3 DNA is TGTGCCAGCAGCCCCTCCGGGGGTTCGGACGAGACCCAGTACTTC. It translates to CASSPSGGSDETQYF.

J is TRBJ1-2 and V is TRBV6-5; TRBD1 matches at 10 bases. This CDR3 spans 15 amino acids. The J segment lost 0 bases and the V segment lost 7 bases, leaving 5 bases of the junction unmatched. Germline V gives CDR1 MNHEY, CDR2 SVGAGI. CDR3 DNA: TGTGCCAGCATAGACAGGGGGCAAGCTAACTATGGCTACACCTTC. This encodes CASIDRGQANYGYTF.

The rearrangement uses TRBV27 and TRBJ2-7; 10 nucleotides line up with TRBD1. V was clipped by 5 bases and J by 4 bases; unmatched bases: 2. The CDR3 has 13 residues. The germline CDR1 and CDR2 sequences are MNHEY and SMNVEV (reference sequence). The CDR3 coding sequence is TGTGCCAGCAGTAAGGGACAGGGGTACGAGCAGTACTTC. Its translation is CASSKGQGYEQYF.

The J gene is TRBJ2-2, the V gene TRBV6-2 or TRBV6-3; a weak D match, TRBD2 (6 bases). Germline CDR1 and CDR2: MNHEY and SVGEGT. This CDR3 has 17 residues. The ends were cut back, 3 bases at V and 1 base at J, with 15 bases in the middle. The CDR3 sequence: CASSYEGGRENTGELFF. The DNA for the CDR3 is TGTGCCAGCAGTTATGAGGGCGGGCGGGAGAACACCGGGGAGCTGTTTTTT.

This clone was counted many times. The chain links TRBV5-1 to TRBJ2-1, with 9 bases identical to TRBD2. The germline V gene encodes CDR1 SGHRS and CDR2 YFSETQ. J lost 4 bases, V lost 6 bases, and 14 bases had no gene match. CDR3 length: 17 amino acids. This chain's CDR3 is CASTGETSGYLYNEQFF. The CDR3 DNA sequence: TGCGCCAGCACCGGGGAGACTAGCGGCTACTTATACAATGAGCAGTTCTTC.

This clone was picked up one time. This chain joins TRBV7-2 and TRBJ2-1; a possible D gene is TRBD1 (6 bases). The V gene lost 5 bases and the J gene lost 9 bases, with 14 bases spanning the gap. The CDR3 has 13 residues. The germline V gene has CDR1 SGHTA and CDR2 FQGNSA. The CDR3 region is CASSLQVRGEQFF. DNA for the CDR3: TGTGCCAGCAGCCTACAGGTCAGGGGTGAGCAGTTCTTC. Complete variable domain (other parts from reference TRBV7-2 and TRBJ2-1): GAGVSQSPSNKVTEKGKDVELRCDPISGHTALYWYRQSLGQGLEFLIYFQGNSAPDKSGLPSDRFSAERTGGSVSTLTIQRTQQEDSAVYLCASSLQVRGEQFFGPGTRLTVL.

The V gene is TRBV5-1, the J gene TRBJ2-1, with D perhaps TRBD2 (5 bases). CDR1 and CDR2 from the germline V gene are SGHRS and YFSETQ. This CDR3 is built from 12 residues. Trimming pared 4 bases from V and 8 bases from J, leaving 10 bases between. This chain's CDR3 is CASSLGMDEQFF. CDR3 nucleotide sequence: TGCGCCAGCAGCCTCGGGATGGATGAGCAGTTCTTC.

The chain has TRBV4-1 and TRBJ2-7; 11 bases line up with TRBD1. The germline gives CDR1 MGHRA, CDR2 YSYEKL. CDR3 size: 16 residues. The V and J ends lost 1 base and 4 bases, in that order; junction bases with no gene match: 6. CDR3 bases: TGCGCCAGCAGCCAAGCCCCTGGACAGGGGGCTTACGAGCAGTACTTC. This encodes CASSQAPGQGAYEQYF.

This CDR3 is CASRLDGRYGYTF. CDR3 DNA: TGTGCCAGCAGACTAGACGGGAGGTATGGCTACACCTTC. The chain combines TRBV28 with TRBJ1-2; D is undetermined. The CDR3 contains 13 residues. The V and J ends lost 6 bases and 5 bases respectively, with 13 bases between them. Germline V gene sequence: CDR1 MDHEN, CDR2 SYDVKM.

This chain links TRBV3-1 (or the pseudogene TRBV3-2) with TRBJ1-2; perhaps TRBD1 as D (6 bases). The CDR3 runs to 14 residues. V gave up 0 bases and J gave up 4 bases, with 9 bases separating them. Germline V CDR1 and CDR2: LGHDT, YNNKEL (reference sequence). CDR3 loop: CASSQDGGLYGYTF. The CDR3 DNA follows: TGTGCCAGCAGCCAAGATGGGGGCCTCTATGGCTACACCTTC.

The chain employs TRBV30 and TRBJ1-6, with D maybe TRBD1 (5 bases). Trimming removed 0 bases from V and 9 bases from J, with 12 bases in between. Germline V gene data show CDR1 as GTSNPN and CDR2 as SVGIG (reference sequence). CDR3 length: 14 residues. The chain's CDR3 is CAWSVAGRGSPLHF. In DNA, the CDR3 is TGTGCCTGGAGTGTAGCAGGGAGGGGTTCACCCCTCCACTTT.

This clone was counted once. The same CDR3 can be traced to other DNA sequences in this sample. The chain uses TRBV28 and TRBJ1-2, with D perhaps TRBD1 (6 bases). V lost 2 bases to trimming and J lost 8 bases, with 12 bases between them. The CDR3 extends over 13 amino acids. Germline CDR1 reads MDHEN; CDR2 reads SYDVKM. The CDR3 protein is CASSLGGAYGYTF. CDR3 sequence (DNA): TGTGCCAGCAGTTTAGGGGGGGCATACGGCTACACCTTC.

V gene TRBV6-2 or TRBV6-3 combines with J gene TRBJ1-1, with 9 bases that match TRBD1. CDR3 length: 18 amino acids. After removal of 5 bases from V and 5 bases from J, the junction contained 18 bases not matched to a gene. Germline CDR1 and CDR2: MNHEY and SVGEGT. The CDR3 bases are TGTGCCAGCAGTCCGCCCCCCCGTCTACAGGGGGCGCGAACTGAAGCTTTCTTT. Translation gives CASSPPPRLQGARTEAFF.

This clone occurred once. The V gene is TRBV5-1, the J gene TRBJ2-7; D call uncertain. The CDR3 sequence is 14 residues long. Between the trimmed V and J ends, which lost 7 bases and 1 base, there was a span of 15 bases. Germline V gene lookup returns CDR1 SGHRS and CDR2 YFSETQ. CDR3 DNA sequence: TGCGCCAGCCGCTCGCTCACTGTATCCTACGAGCAGTACTTC. It codes for CASRSLTVSYEQYF.

The chain uses TRBV25-1 and TRBJ2-7, with D possibly being TRBD2 (6 bases). Germline loops: CDR1 MGHDK, CDR2 SYGVNS. CDR3 length: 13 amino acids. The V end was cut by 5 bases, the J end by 3 bases, with 11 bases between. Here the CDR3 DNA reads TGTGCCAGCAGTCGCGGGAAGCGCTACGAGCAGTACTTC. It translates to CASSRGKRYEQYF.

The rearrangement links TRBV10-3 to TRBJ1-5; perhaps TRBD1 as D (5 bases). Trimming took off 2 bases at V and 6 bases at J, with 11 bases between the two ends. The germline CDR1 and CDR2 sequences are ENHRY and SYGVKD. The CDR3 is made up of 14 amino acids. CDR3 nucleotides: TGTGCCATCAGTGAGAACGGGGGAGGTCAGCCCCAGCATTTT. Its protein is CAISENGGGQPQHF.

V and J are TRBV9 and TRBJ1-5; D gene uncertain. Germline loops: CDR1 SGDLS, CDR2 YYNGEE. V lost 3 bases, J lost 5 bases, and 15 bases lay in between. CDR3 length: 15 amino acids. CDR3 DNA sequence: TGTGCCAGCAGCGAGGGAGCGGAGGGTTATCAGCCCCAGCATTTT. Translated: CASSEGAEGYQPQHF.

The V gene is TRBV7-9, the J gene TRBJ2-3; 8 positions agree with TRBD2. Trimming cost V 1 base and J 1 base; bases outside gene matches: 4. CDR1 is SEHNR and CDR2 is FQNEAQ in the germline V gene (reference sequence). This CDR3 is built from 16 residues. This chain's CDR3 is CASSLGALAGTDTQYF. The CDR3, as DNA: TGTGCCAGCAGCTTAGGAGCACTAGCGGGCACAGATACGCAGTATTTT.

This clone was detected many times. The chain employs TRBV5-5 and TRBJ2-2, with TRBD2 matching 9 bases. V was clipped by 5 bases and J by 5 bases; unmatched bases: 7. This CDR3 is 15 amino acids long. Germline V gene lookup returns CDR1 SGHKS and CDR2 YYEKEE (reference sequence). In DNA form, the CDR3 reads TGTGCCAGCAGGCCCTGGCTAGCGGGGACCGGGGAGCTGTTTTTT. This translates into CASRPWLAGTGELFF.

The chain combines TRBV5-4 with TRBJ1-1; TRBD1 agrees at 9 bases. Germline CDR1 and CDR2: SGHNT and YYREEE (reference sequence). V lost 0 bases to trimming and J lost 1 base; unmatched junction nucleotides: 1. The length of the CDR3 is 15 residues. The CDR3 here is CASSLEGQGNTEAFF. CDR3 nucleotide sequence: TGTGCCAGCAGCTTGGAGGGACAGGGGAACACTGAAGCTTTCTTT.